The 10 T cell receptor beta chains listed next were all sequenced from one sample in a study of blood T cell repertoires in COVID-19. Clones were sequenced by immunoSEQ multiplex PCR, and TCRdb holds only the in-frame ones, with some missing. The sample has 110,000 to 150,000 clones, about four fifths seen once. The sample was peripheral blood. Every receptor here comes from a woman of 80 years or more in a cohort sampled during active or convalescent COVID-19.

The chain has TRBV7-2 and TRBJ2-3; 8 bases agree with TRBD2. After removal of 2 bases from V and 3 bases from J, the junction contained 4 bases not matched to a gene. Germline V gives CDR1 SGHTA, CDR2 FQGNSA. CDR3 length equals 15 residues. CDR3 DNA: TGTGCCAGCAGCTTAATGGGACTAGAAACAGATACGCAGTATTTT. It translates to CASSLMGLETDTQYF.

The chain employs TRBV28 and TRBJ1-2, with 9 bases matching TRBD1. CDR1 MDHEN and CDR2 SYDVKM come from the germline V gene. The J segment lost 4 bases and the V segment lost 4 bases, leaving 7 bases of the junction unmatched. CDR3 length: 15 amino acids. CDR3 sequence (DNA): TGTGCCAGCAGTTCCTTGGGACAGGGAGGCTATGGCTACACCTTC. Amino acid sequence: CASSSLGQGGYGYTF.

This chain uses TRBV4-2 with TRBJ1-3; 9 nucleotides match TRBD1. The CDR3 contains 16 residues. Trimming removed 2 bases from V and 2 bases from J; junction bases left unmatched: 4. Germline CDR1 reads LGHNA; CDR2 reads YNFKEQ. CDR3 nucleotides: TGTGCCAGCAGCCAATCACAGGGGGCGGCTGGAAACACCATATATTTT. Protein: CASSQSQGAAGNTIYF.

The rearrangement joins TRBV19 to TRBJ2-1, with a possible D match to TRBD2 (5 bases). The CDR3 has 14 amino acids. Germline V gene lookup returns CDR1 LNHDA and CDR2 SQIVND (reference sequence). Trimming stripped 6 bases from V and 10 bases from J, with 19 bases between. CDR3 sequence (DNA): TGTGCCAGTAGAGGCTCGGAGGTCTCAGTGGAGCAGTTCTTC. It specifies CASRGSEVSVEQFF.

V gene TRBV19 combines with J gene TRBJ1-2; no definite D call. The CDR3 runs 16 residues. Germline CDR1 LNHDA, CDR2 SQIVND (reference sequence). Trimming removed 6 bases from V and 1 base from J, with 18 bases in between. The CDR3 protein is CASSTPNSFNNYGYTF. The CDR3 DNA is TGTGCCAGTAGCACCCCTAACAGCTTCAATAACTATGGCTACACCTTC. The full variable domain, rest sourced from reference TRBV19 and TRBJ1-2, is DGGITQSPKYLFRKEGQNVTLSCEQNLNHDAMYWYRQDPGQGLRLIYYSQIVNDFQKGDIAEGYSVSREKKESFPLTVTSAQKNPTAFYLCASSTPNSFNNYGYTFGSGTRLTVV.

The rearrangement uses TRBV6-2 or TRBV6-3 and TRBJ2-3; 15 bases match TRBD2. The length of the CDR3 is 16 residues. V shed 6 bases and J 8 bases; nucleotides not matched to a gene: 9. Germline lookup yields CDR1 MNHEY and CDR2 SVGEGT. CDR3 DNA sequence: TGTGCCAGCAGCCCTAGAGGGACTAGCGGGGGGCTTACGCAGTATTTT. Encoded protein: CASSPRGTSGGLTQYF.

The rearrangement links TRBV5-1 to TRBJ2-3, with a tentative D call TRBD1 (5 bases). The V end lost 0 bases, the J end lost 9 bases, and 14 bases lay between the germline ends. The CDR3 loop spans 14 amino acids. Germline CDR1 reads SGHRS; CDR2 reads YFSETQ. The CDR3 DNA is TGCGCCAGCAGCTTGGGCCAGGGATTTGGAACGCAGTATTTT. Its protein product is CASSLGQGFGTQYF. The full variable domain, in which reference TRBV5-1 and TRBJ2-3 provide the parts outside the CDR3, is KAGVTQTPRYLIKTRGQQVTLSCSPISGHRSVSWYQQTPGQGLQFLFEYFSETQRNKGNFPGRFSGRQFSNSRSEMNVSTLELGDSALYLCASSLGQGFGTQYFGPGTRLTVL.

The V gene is TRBV28, the J gene TRBJ1-5; D perhaps matches TRBD1 (6 bases). Trimming cost V 1 base and J 6 bases, with 10 bases left between them. This CDR3 is 14 amino acids long. CDR1 is MDHEN and CDR2 is SYDVKM in the germline V gene. CDR3 region: CASSLSTGGQPQHF. In DNA, the CDR3 is TGTGCCAGCAGTTTATCGACAGGAGGTCAGCCCCAGCATTTT.

The chain combines TRBV4-1 with TRBJ1-2; tentatively, D is TRBD1 (5 bases). The CDR3 loop spans 13 amino acids. The germline gives CDR1 MGHRA, CDR2 YSYEKL. V lost 6 bases and J 4 bases, leaving 12 bases between the germline ends. This CDR3 reads CASRPLGGYGYTF. CDR3 DNA sequence: TGCGCCAGCAGACCGCTGGGGGGCTATGGCTACACCTTC.

The V gene is TRBV5-5, the J gene TRBJ1-2; weak D call: TRBD1 (5 bases). Trimming shortened V by 3 bases and J by 3 bases, and 9 bases separated the two germline ends. The CDR3 sequence is 13 residues long. From germline, CDR1 is SGHKS and CDR2 YYEKEE (reference sequence). In DNA form, the CDR3 reads TGTGCCAGCAGCTGGGGAGGGGACTATGGCTACACCTTC. This codes for CASSWGGDYGYTF.